These 10 T cell receptor beta chains came from one sample sequenced in a study of shared clonotypes between healthy human individuals. TCRdb's table, derived via immunoSEQ multiplex PCR, lists solely in-frame clones and lacks some. The table records approximately 2,300,000 clones, roughly 90% of them present only once. Sequencing was done on a sample of naive CD4+ T cells from PBMCs. Subset denoted: CD45RA+ positively selected. Source of these receptors: a man aged 18 to 29 in good health. Some clones in this sample may be carry-over from other donors' samples.

V gene TRBV5-1 combines with J gene TRBJ2-2; unclear D gene. The CDR3 has 16 amino acids. Germline CDR1 and CDR2: SGHRS and YFSETQ. V was clipped by 0 bases and J by 0 bases, with 9 bases between them. The CDR3 coding sequence is TGCGCCAGCAGCTTGGCCCCCCGACCGAACACCGGGGAGCTGTTTTTT. As protein: CASSLAPRPNTGELFF.

The J gene is TRBJ1-1, the V gene TRBV2; no definite D call. The CDR3 is 14 amino acids. V was pared by 3 bases and J by 1 base, with 9 bases between. Germline lookup yields CDR1 SNHLY and CDR2 FYNNEI. In nucleotides, the CDR3 is TGTGCCAGCAGTGATAGACGGAGGAACACTGAAGCTTTCTTT. Translating it yields CASSDRRRNTEAFF.

This rearrangement joins TRBV5-6 to TRBJ2-7, with a weak D call TRBD1 (6 bases). This CDR3 region has 14 residues. The germline V gene encodes CDR1 SGHDT and CDR2 YYEEEE. V was trimmed by 0 bases and J by 6 bases, leaving 13 bases between them. CDR3 in amino acids: CASSLADRSGEQYF. CDR3 nucleotide sequence: TGTGCCAGCAGCTTGGCCGACAGGTCCGGCGAGCAGTACTTC.

The J gene is TRBJ1-1, the V gene TRBV19, with unresolved D. The CDR3 has 15 residues. Between the trimmed V and J ends, which lost 6 bases and 1 base, there was a span of 15 bases. Germline assignment: CDR1 LNHDA and CDR2 SQIVND (reference sequence). CDR3: CASRPQGAQNTEAFF. CDR3 bases: TGTGCCAGTAGACCCCAAGGAGCGCAGAACACTGAAGCTTTCTTT.

This clone was counted a few times. Other DNA sequences in this sample translate to the same CDR3. The chain links TRBV30 to TRBJ1-2; D may be TRBD1 (5 bases). The CDR3 has 13 residues. Germline V gene data show CDR1 as GTSNPN and CDR2 as SVGIG (reference sequence). Trimming took 0 bases from V and 2 from J, leaving 7 bases between them. This chain's CDR3 is CAWSVSGNYGYTF. The CDR3 coding sequence is TGTGCCTGGAGTGTTTCAGGGAACTATGGCTACACCTTC.

This chain joins TRBV9 and TRBJ2-7; 8 nucleotides align to TRBD1. Germline CDR1 reads SGDLS; CDR2 reads YYNGEE. V gave up 3 bases and J gave up 5 bases; unmatched junction bases: 7. The CDR3 runs to 14 residues. For the CDR3, the DNA is TGTGCCAGCAGCGCCCGACAGGGGTCCCACGAGCAGTACTTC. Translating it yields CASSARQGSHEQYF.

About this clone itself: This same CDR3 is encoded by further DNA sequences in the sample. The chain is built from TRBV5-1 and TRBJ2-7; D possibly corresponds to TRBD2 (5 bases). The V end lost 2 bases, the J end lost 3 bases, and 6 bases lay between the germline ends. CDR1 and CDR2 (germline): SGHRS, YFSETQ. The CDR3 is 12 amino acids. Here the CDR3 reads CASSLRGYEQYF. CDR3 bases: TGCGCCAGCAGCTTACGGGGCTACGAGCAGTACTTC. Drawing the rest from reference TRBV5-1 and TRBJ2-7, the complete variable domain is KAGVTQTPRYLIKTRGQQVTLSCSPISGHRSVSWYQQTPGQGLQFLFEYFSETQRNKGNFPGRFSGRQFSNSRSEMNVSTLELGDSALYLCASSLRGYEQYFGPGTRLTVT.

This sequence joins TRBV28 and TRBJ1-2; 10 bases align to TRBD1. The CDR3 contains 15 residues. V trimming: 8 bases; J trimming: 6 bases; junction bases outside the gene matches: 12. From germline, CDR1 is MDHEN and CDR2 SYDVKM. The CDR3 loop is CASETSGQGRNGYTF. Here the CDR3 DNA reads TGTGCCAGCGAAACTTCGGGACAGGGGAGGAATGGCTACACCTTC.

This rearrangement joins TRBV15 to TRBJ2-3; 8 bases fit TRBD2. CDR1 and CDR2 from the germline V gene are LNHNV and YYDKDF (reference sequence). Germline trimming cut 0 bases from V and 0 bases from J; bases unmatched to any gene: 5. This CDR3 region has 17 residues. The CDR3 DNA is TGTGCCACCAGCAGAGAAGGCGGGAGGCCAAGCACAGATACGCAGTATTTT. Residues: CATSREGGRPSTDTQYF.

The chain employs TRBV9 and TRBJ1-2, with TRBD1 as a possible D gene (6 bases). This CDR3 contains 14 residues. V gave up 4 bases and J gave up 8 bases, with 18 bases separating them. The germline CDR1 and CDR2 sequences are SGDLS and YYNGEE. The CDR3 DNA sequence: TGTGCCAGCAGCACCGGACAGTTCCAAGGGGGCTACACCTTC. The encoded protein is CASSTGQFQGGYTF.